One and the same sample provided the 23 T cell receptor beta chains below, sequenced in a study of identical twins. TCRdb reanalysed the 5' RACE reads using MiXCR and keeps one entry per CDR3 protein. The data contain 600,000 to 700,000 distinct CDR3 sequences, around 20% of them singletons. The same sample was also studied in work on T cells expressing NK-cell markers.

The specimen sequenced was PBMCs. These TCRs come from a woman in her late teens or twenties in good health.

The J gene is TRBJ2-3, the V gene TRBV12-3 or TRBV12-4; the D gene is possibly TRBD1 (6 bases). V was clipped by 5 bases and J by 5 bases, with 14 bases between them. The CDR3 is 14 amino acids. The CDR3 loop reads CASSPRTVIDTQYF. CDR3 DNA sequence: TGTGCCAGCAGTCCGAGGACAGTAATAGATACGCAGTATTTT.

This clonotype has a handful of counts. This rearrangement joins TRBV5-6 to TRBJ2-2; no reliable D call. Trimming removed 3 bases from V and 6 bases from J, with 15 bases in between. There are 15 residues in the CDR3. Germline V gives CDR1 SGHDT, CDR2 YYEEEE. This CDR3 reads CASSSRPLIPGELFF. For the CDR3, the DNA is TGTGCCAGCAGCTCTCGCCCCCTCATACCCGGGGAGCTGTTTTTT.

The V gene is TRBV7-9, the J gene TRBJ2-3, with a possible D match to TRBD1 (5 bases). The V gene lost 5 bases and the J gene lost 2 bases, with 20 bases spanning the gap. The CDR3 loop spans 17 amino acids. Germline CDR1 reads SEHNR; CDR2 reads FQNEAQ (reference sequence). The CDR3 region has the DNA TGTGCCAGCAGCCCGCCAAGGGGTAGCAGTTCCACAGATACGCAGTATTTT. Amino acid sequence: CASSPPRGSSSTDTQYF. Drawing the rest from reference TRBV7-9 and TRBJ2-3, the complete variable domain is DTGVSQNPRHKITKRGQNVTFRCDPISEHNRLYWYRQTLGQGPEFLTYFQNEAQLEKSRLLSDRFSAERPKGSFSTLEIQRTEQGDSAMYLCASSPPRGSSSTDTQYFGPGTRLTVL.

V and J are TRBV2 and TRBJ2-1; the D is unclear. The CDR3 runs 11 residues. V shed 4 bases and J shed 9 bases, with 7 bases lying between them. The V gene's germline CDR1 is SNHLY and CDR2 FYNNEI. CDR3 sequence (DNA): TGTGCCAGCAGTGTCTTGGGTGAGCAGTTCTTC. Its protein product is CASSVLGEQFF.

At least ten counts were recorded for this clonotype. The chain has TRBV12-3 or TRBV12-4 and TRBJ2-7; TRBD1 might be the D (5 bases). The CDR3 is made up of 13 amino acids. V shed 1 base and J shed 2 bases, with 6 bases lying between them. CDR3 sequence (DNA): TGTGCCAGCAGTTTAGGGGGCCCCTACGAGCAGTACTTC. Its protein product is CASSLGGPYEQYF.

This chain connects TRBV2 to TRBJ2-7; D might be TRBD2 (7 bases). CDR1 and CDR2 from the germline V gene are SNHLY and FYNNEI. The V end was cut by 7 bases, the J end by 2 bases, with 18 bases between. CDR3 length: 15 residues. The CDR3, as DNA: TGTGCCAGCAAGGGAGGGCGGCAGGGGACCTACGAGCAGTACTTC. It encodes CASKGGRQGTYEQYF.

The CDR3 bases are TGTGCCAGCAGCGACTCGGCTGCAGACAATGAGCAGTTCTTC. Translation gives CASSDSAADNEQFF. The chain recombines TRBV9 with TRBJ2-1; D uncertain. Germline-derived CDR1 and CDR2 are SGDLS and YYNGEE. The V gene lost 3 bases and the J gene lost 5 bases, with 12 bases spanning the gap. This CDR3 comprises 14 residues.

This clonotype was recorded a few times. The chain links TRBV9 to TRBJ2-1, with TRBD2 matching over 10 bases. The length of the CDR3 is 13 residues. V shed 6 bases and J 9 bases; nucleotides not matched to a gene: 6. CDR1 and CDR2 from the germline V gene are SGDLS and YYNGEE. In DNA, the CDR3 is TGTGCCAGCAAGCGACTAGCGGGCCCTGAGCAGTTCTTC. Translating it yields CASKRLAGPEQFF.

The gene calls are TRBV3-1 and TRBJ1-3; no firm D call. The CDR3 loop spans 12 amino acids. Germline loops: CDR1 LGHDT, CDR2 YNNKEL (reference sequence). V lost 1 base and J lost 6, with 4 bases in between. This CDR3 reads CASSQVANTIYF. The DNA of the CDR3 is TGTGCCAGCAGCCAAGTGGCAAACACCATATATTTT.

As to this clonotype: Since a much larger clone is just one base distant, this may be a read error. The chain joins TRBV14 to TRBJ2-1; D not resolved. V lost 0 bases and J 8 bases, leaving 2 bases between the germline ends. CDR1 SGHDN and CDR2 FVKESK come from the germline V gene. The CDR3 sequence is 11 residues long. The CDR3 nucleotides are TGTGCCAGCAGCCAAGAATATGAGCAGTTCTTC. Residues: CASSQEYEQFF.

This chain's CDR3 is CSASGTSGRAVETQYF. The CDR3 region has the DNA TGCAGTGCTTCCGGGACTAGCGGGAGGGCCGTTGAGACCCAGTACTTC. The V and J genes are TRBV20-1 and TRBJ2-5; 16 bases map to TRBD2. There are 16 residues in the CDR3. V dropped 5 bases and J dropped 5; count of bases not matched to a gene: 8. Germline loops: CDR1 DFQATT, CDR2 SNEGSKA (reference sequence).

Written as DNA, the CDR3 is TGCAGCGTTGCCAGACAGAACCAAGAGACCCAGTACTTC. Amino acids: CSVARQNQETQYF. The gene calls are TRBV29-1 and TRBJ2-5; maybe TRBD1 (5 bases). Per the germline V gene, CDR1 is SQVTM and CDR2 is ANQGSEA. V was pared by 4 bases and J by 0 bases, with 9 bases between. The CDR3 is made up of 13 amino acids.

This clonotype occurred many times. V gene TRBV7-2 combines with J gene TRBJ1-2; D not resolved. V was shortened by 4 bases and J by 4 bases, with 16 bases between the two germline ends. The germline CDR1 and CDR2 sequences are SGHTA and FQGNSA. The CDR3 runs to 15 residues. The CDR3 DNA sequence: TGTGCCAGCAGCTCCGGATCCCACGGTATCTATGGCTACACCTTC. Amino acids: CASSSGSHGIYGYTF.

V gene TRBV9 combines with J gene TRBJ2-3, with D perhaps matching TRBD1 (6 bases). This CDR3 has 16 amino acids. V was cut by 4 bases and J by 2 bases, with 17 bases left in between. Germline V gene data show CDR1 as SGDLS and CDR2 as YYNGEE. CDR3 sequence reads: CASSSPGTYLTDTQYF. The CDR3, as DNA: TGTGCCAGCAGCTCCCCCGGGACATACCTCACAGATACGCAGTATTTT. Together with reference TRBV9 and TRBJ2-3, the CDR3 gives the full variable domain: DSGVTQTPKHLITATGQRVTLRCSPRSGDLSVYWYQQSLDQGLQFLIQYYNGEERAKGNILERFSAQQFPDLHSELNLSSLELGDSALYFCASSSPGTYLTDTQYFGPGTRLTVL.

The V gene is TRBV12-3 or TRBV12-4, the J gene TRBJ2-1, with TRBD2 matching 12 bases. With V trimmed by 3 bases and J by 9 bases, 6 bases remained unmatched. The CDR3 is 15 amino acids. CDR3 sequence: CASSFASGGGGEQFF. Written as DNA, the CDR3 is TGTGCCAGCAGTTTCGCTAGCGGGGGGGGTGGTGAGCAGTTCTTC.

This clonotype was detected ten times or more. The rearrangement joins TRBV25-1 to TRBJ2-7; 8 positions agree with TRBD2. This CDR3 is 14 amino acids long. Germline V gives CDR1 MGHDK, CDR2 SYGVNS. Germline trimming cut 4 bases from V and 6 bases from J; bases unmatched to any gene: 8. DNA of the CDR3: TGTGCCAGCAGTGTTTCGGGAGGGGGGCTCGAGCAGTACTTC. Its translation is CASSVSGGGLEQYF.

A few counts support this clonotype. The CDR3 DNA follows: TGTGCCACCGCGGACAGGCACACCCAAGAGACCCAGTACTTC. Encoded protein: CATADRHTQETQYF. The rearrangement uses TRBV19 and TRBJ2-5, with 7 bases fitting TRBD1. Trimming took 10 bases from V and 1 from J; bases not matched to a gene: 9. In germline, CDR1 is LNHDA, CDR2 SQIVND (reference sequence). This CDR3 is 14 amino acids long. The entire variable domain, with the rest obtained from reference TRBV19 and TRBJ2-5, is as follows: DGGITQSPKYLFRKEGQNVTLSCEQNLNHDAMYWYRQDPGQGLRLIYYSQIVNDFQKGDIAEGYSVSREKKESFPLTVTSAQKNPTAFYLCATADRHTQETQYFGPGTRLLVL.

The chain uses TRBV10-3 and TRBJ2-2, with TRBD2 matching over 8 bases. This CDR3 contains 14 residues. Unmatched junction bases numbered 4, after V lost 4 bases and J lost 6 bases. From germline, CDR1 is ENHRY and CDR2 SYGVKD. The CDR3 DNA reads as TGTGCCATCAGTGTCCAACTAGCGGCCGGGGAGCTGTTTTTT. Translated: CAISVQLAAGELFF.

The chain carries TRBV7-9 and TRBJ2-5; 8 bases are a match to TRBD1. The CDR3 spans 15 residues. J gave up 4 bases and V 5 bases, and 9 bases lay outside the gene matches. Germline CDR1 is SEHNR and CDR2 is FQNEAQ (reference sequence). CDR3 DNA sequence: TGTGCCAGCAGCCCCTGGCAGGGGGCACGAGAGACCCAGTACTTC. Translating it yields CASSPWQGARETQYF.

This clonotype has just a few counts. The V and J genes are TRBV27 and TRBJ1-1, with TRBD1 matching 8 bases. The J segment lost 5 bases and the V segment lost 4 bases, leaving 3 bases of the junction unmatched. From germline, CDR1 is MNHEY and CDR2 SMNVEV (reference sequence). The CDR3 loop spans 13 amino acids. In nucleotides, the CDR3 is TGTGCCAGCAGTTACAGGGGGTTTACTGAAGCTTTCTTT. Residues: CASSYRGFTEAFF.

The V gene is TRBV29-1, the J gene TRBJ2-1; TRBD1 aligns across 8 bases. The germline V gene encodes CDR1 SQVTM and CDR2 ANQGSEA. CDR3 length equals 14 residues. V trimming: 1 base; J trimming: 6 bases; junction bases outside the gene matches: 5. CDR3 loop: CSVEATGVGNEQFF. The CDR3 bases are TGCAGCGTTGAAGCGACAGGGGTGGGCAATGAGCAGTTCTTC.

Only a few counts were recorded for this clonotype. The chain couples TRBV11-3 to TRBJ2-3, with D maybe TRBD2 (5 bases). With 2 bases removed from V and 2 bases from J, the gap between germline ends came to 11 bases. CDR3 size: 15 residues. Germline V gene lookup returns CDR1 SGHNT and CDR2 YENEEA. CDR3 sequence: CASSLLSGNTDTQYF. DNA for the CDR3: TGTGCCAGCAGCTTATTGAGCGGTAACACAGATACGCAGTATTTT.

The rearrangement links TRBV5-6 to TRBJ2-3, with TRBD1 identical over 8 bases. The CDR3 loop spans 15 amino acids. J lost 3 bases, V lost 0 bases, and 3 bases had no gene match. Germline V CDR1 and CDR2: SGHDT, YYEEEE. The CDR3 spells CASSLVDRGTDTQYF. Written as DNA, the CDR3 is TGTGCCAGCAGCTTGGTAGACAGGGGAACAGATACGCAGTATTTT.